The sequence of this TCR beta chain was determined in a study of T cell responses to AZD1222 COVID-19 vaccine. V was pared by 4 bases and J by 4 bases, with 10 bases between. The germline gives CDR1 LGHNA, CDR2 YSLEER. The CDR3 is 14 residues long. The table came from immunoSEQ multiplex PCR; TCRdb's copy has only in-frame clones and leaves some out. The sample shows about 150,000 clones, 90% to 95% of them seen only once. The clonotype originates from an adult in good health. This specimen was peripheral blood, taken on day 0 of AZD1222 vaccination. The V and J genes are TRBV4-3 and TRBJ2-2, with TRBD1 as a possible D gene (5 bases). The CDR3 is CASSPVGRTGELFF. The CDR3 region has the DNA TGCGCCAGCAGCCCAGTGGGGCGCACCGGGGAGCTGTTTTTT.